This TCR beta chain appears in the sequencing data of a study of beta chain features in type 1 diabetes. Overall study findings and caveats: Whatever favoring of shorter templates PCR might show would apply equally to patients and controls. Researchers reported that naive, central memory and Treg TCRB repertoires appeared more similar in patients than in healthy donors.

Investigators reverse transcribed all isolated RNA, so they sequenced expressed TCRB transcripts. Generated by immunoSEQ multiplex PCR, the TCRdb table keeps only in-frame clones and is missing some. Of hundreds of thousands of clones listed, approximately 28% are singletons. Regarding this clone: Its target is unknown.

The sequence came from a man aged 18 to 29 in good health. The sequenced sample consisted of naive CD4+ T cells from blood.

The CDR3 region is CASTSGTVSYNEQFF. Written as DNA, the CDR3 is TGCGCCAGCACGTCCGGGACAGTGAGCTACAATGAGCAGTTCTTC. This chain uses TRBV5-1 with TRBJ2-1, with 7 bases that match TRBD1. Unmatched junction bases numbered 9, after V lost 6 bases and J lost 3 bases. This CDR3 spans 15 amino acids. CDR1 and CDR2 from the germline V gene are SGHRS and YFSETQ.